The sequence of this T cell receptor (beta chain) was determined in a study of cytomegalovirus exposure and HLA in healthy donors. Study details: Tens of millions of unique TCR sequences came from HLA-typed donors in an early release. Study findings and constraints: A later analysis associated 15,000 to 20,000 TCR beta sequences with HLA alleles at a 0.05 false discovery rate. Three CMV-associated chains proved CMV antigen-specific in vitro.

The donors (healthy individuals) were bone marrow donors. The CDR3 length is 14 residues. Germline CDR1 reads SEHNR; CDR2 reads FQNEAQ (reference sequence). The V and J ends lost 1 base and 8 bases respectively, with 14 bases between them. This PCR relied on a set of 60 Vbeta primers and 13 Jbeta primers. Clones were read by immunoSEQ multiplex PCR, and TCRdb kept only the in-frame ones, dropping some. The table shows about 55,000 clones, with 65% to 80% occurring only once. Comment on this clone: Its cognate antigen is unknown.

This TCR derives from a man in his forties or fifties in good health and CMV-seropositive. Sequencing was done on a sample of PBMCs. The J gene is TRBJ1-2, the V gene TRBV7-9; a weak D match, TRBD1 (5 bases). The DNA of the CDR3 is TGTGCCAGCAGCTTAGATGGCAGGGCAGGAGGCTACACCTTC. Protein: CASSLDGRAGGYTF.